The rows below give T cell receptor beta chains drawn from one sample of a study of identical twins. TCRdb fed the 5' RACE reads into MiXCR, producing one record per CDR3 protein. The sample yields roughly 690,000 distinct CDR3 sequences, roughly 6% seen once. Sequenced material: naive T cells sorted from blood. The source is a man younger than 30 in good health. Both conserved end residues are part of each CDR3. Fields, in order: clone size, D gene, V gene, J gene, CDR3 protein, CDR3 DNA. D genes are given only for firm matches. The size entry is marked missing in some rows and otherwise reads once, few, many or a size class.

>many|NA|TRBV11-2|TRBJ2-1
CASGSPYNEQFF
TGTGCCAGCGGGAGCCCTTACAATGAGCAGTTCTTC
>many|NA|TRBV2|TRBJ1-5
CASSVGGRSNQPQHF
TGTGCCAGCAGTGTTGGGGGGAGAAGCAATCAGCCCCAGCATTTT
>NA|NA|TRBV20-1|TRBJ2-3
CSARPSDTTDTQYF
TGCAGTGCTAGACCTAGCGACACCACAGATACGCAGTATTTT
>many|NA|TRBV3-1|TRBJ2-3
CASSQGGISTADTQYF
TGTGCCAGCAGCCAAGGTGGCATATCCACGGCAGATACGCAGTATTTT
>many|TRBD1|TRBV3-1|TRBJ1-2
CASSPGQGIAGYTF
TGTGCCAGCAGCCCGGGACAGGGTATTGCTGGCTACACCTTC
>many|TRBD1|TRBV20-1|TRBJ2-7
CSARPRDRARIYEQYF
TGCAGTGCTAGACCCCGGGACAGGGCAAGGATCTACGAGCAGTACTTC
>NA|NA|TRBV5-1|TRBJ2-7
CASSLGIGRYEQYF
TGCGCCAGCAGCTTGGGTATCGGTCGCTACGAGCAGTACTTC
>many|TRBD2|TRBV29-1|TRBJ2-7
CSALTSGSLNEQYF
TGCAGCGCTCTTACTAGCGGGAGTTTGAACGAGCAGTACTTC
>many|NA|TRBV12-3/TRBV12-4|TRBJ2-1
CASSLGPTGFF
TGTGCCAGCAGTTTAGGGCCCACGGGGTTCTTC
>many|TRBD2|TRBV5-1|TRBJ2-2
CASSFLAANTGELFF
TGTGCCAGCAGCTTCCTAGCGGCGAACACCGGGGAGCTGTTTTTT
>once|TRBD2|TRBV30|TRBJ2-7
CAWGTSGSFEQYF
TGTGCCTGGGGGACTAGCGGGAGCTTCGAGCAGTACTTC
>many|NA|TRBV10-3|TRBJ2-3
CAISESGLALTDTQYF
TGTGCCATCAGTGAGTCGGGGCTAGCTCTCACAGATACGCAGTATTTT
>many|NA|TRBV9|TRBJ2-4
CASSPPMGGDIQYF
TGTGCCAGCAGCCCACCCATGGGGGGAGACATTCAGTACTTC
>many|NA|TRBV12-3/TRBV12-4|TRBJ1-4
CASSFSRGTNEKLFF
TGTGCCAGCAGTTTCTCGAGGGGAACTAATGAAAAACTGTTTTTT
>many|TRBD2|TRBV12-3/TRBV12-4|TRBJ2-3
CASSLTSRASTDTQYF
TGTGCCAGCAGTTTGACTAGCAGGGCGAGCACAGATACGCAGTATTTT
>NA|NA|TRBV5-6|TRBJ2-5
CASGDWETQYF
TGTGCCAGCGGTGACTGGGAGACCCAGTACTTC
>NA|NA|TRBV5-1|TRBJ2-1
CASSRETDYNEQFF
TGCGCCAGCAGCAGGGAGACAGACTACAATGAGCAGTTCTTC
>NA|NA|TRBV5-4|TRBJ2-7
CASSLGLPTIYEQYF
TGTGCCAGCAGCTTGGGTCTGCCAACCATCTACGAGCAGTACTTC
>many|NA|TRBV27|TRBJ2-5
CASSGGGPSWETQYF
TGTGCCAGCAGTGGAGGAGGGCCGTCATGGGAGACCCAGTACTTC
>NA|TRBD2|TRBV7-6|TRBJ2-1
CASSSIAGPNEQFF
TGTGCCAGCAGCTCCATAGCGGGTCCCAATGAGCAGTTCTTC
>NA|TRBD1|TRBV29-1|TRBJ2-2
CSVDIRGSDTGELFF
TGCAGCGTTGATATCAGGGGGTCGGACACCGGGGAGCTGTTTTTT
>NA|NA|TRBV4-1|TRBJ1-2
CASSQRGRNNYGYTF
TGCGCCAGCAGCCAAAGAGGACGGAATAACTATGGCTACACCTTC
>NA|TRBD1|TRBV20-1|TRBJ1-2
CSAKRTGGNGGHGYTF
TGCAGTGCCAAGAGAACAGGGGGGAACGGAGGCCATGGCTACACCTTC
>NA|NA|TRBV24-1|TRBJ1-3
CATSDPSGNTIYF
TGTGCCACCAGTGACCCCTCTGGAAACACCATATATTTT
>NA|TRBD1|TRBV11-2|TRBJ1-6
CASSLVMGQGGSYNSPLHF
TGTGCCAGCAGCTTAGTGATGGGACAGGGAGGCTCCTATAATTCACCCCTCCACTTT
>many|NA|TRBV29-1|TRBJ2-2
CSVDFGTRFTGELFF
TGCAGCGTTGACTTCGGGACTCGCTTCACCGGGGAGCTGTTTTTT
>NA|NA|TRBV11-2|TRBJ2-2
CASSYPLGPISGELFF
TGTGCCAGCAGCTACCCTTTGGGCCCTATTTCCGGGGAGCTGTTTTTT
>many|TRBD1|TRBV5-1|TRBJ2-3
CASSAGQGATDTQYF
TGCGCCAGCAGCGCGGGGCAGGGGGCAACAGATACGCAGTATTTT
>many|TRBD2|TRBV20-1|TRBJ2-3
CSAGLAGGTDTQYF
TGCAGTGCTGGACTAGCGGGAGGCACAGATACGCAGTATTTT
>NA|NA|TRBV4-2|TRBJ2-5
CASSQEPPGSLQETQYF
TGTGCCAGCAGCCAAGAACCTCCAGGGTCCCTTCAAGAGACCCAGTACTTC
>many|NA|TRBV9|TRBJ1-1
CASSVLTVGSEAFF
TGTGCCAGCAGCGTATTGACTGTGGGGTCTGAAGCTTTCTTT
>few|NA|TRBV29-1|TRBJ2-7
CSVEGRYSYEQYF
TGCAGCGTTGAAGGTAGATACTCCTACGAGCAGTACTTC
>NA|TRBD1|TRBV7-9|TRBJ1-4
CASVNRGGTNEKLFF
TGTGCCAGCGTAAACAGGGGGGGCACCAATGAAAAACTGTTTTTT
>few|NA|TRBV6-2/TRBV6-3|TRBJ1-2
CASCSPRSGVYGYTF
TGTGCCAGCTGTTCCCCGAGATCCGGCGTCTATGGCTACACCTTC
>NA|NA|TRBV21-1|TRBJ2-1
CASSIGGGPSYNEQFF
TGTGCCAGCAGCATTGGGGGGGGCCCCTCCTACAATGAGCAGTTCTTC
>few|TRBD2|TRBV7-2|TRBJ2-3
CASSPRGAGGNTDTQYF
TGTGCCAGCAGCCCCCGTGGAGCGGGAGGAAACACAGATACGCAGTATTTT
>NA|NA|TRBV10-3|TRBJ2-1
CAINKGSTDEQFF
TGTGCCATCAACAAGGGGTCTACGGATGAGCAGTTCTTC
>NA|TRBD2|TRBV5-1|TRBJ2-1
CASSRTSGSIDEQFF
TGCGCCAGCAGCCGTACTAGCGGGAGTATCGATGAGCAGTTCTTC
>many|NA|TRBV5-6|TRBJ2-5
CASSPGSDYSKETQYF
TGTGCCAGCAGCCCCGGGTCTGACTATTCAAAAGAGACCCAGTACTTC
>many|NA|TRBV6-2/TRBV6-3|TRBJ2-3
CASSYTGSPDTQYF
TGTGCCAGCAGTTATACAGGGTCCCCAGATACGCAGTATTTT
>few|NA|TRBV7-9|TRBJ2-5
CASSSPLEETQYF
TGTGCCAGCAGCTCGCCCCTAGAAGAGACCCAGTACTTC
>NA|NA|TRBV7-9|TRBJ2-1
CASVNNEQFF
TGTGCCAGTGTCAACAATGAGCAGTTCTTC
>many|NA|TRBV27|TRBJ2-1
CASSLSGSGYYYNEQFF
TGTGCCAGCAGTTTATCGGGTAGCGGATATTACTACAATGAGCAGTTCTTC
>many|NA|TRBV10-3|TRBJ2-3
CAISDGRDSTDTQYF
TGTGCCATCAGTGATGGGCGGGACAGCACAGATACGCAGTATTTT